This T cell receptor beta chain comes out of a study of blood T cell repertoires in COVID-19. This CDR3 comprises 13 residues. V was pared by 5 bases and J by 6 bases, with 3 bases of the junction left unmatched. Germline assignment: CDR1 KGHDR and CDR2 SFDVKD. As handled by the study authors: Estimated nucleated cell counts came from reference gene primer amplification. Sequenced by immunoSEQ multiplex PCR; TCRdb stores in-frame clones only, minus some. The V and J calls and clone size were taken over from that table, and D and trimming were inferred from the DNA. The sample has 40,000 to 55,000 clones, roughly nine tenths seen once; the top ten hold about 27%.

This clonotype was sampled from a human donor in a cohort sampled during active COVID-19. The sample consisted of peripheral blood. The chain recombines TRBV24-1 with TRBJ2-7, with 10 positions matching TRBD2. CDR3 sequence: CATSGLAGVEQYV. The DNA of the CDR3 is TGTGCCACCAGTGGTCTAGCGGGAGTCGAGCAGTACGTC.